The rows below give T cell receptor beta chains drawn from one sample of a study of post-analysis software for immune sequencing data. TCRdb analysed the PCR reads with MiXCR anew, one entry per CDR3 protein. This table holds 750,000 to 950,000 distinct CDR3 sequences, 53% found once. The sequenced sample was blood. The receptors derive from a girl between 10 and 17 years old with multiple sclerosis. CDR3s include the opening cysteine and the closing phenylalanine or tryptophan. The D gene is left open where the match is weak. The listing skips clone size in some rows; elsewhere it reads once, few, many or a size class.

V gene,D gene,J gene,clone size,CDR3 DNA,CDR3 protein
TRBV29-1,-,TRBJ1-1,-,TGCAGCGTTGTTGACGGTCTCACTGAAGCTTTCTTT,CSVVDGLTEAFF
TRBV7-8,TRBD1,TRBJ2-3,few,TGTGCCAGCAGCTTAAGGGACAGGGGTGTTGAAGATACGCAGTATTTT,CASSLRDRGVEDTQYF
TRBV5-1,TRBD2,TRBJ2-1,-,TGCGCCAGCAGCTCCGGAGGACTAGCGATTCGTAATGAGCAGTTCTTC,CASSSGGLAIRNEQFF
TRBV9,TRBD2,TRBJ2-7,-,TGTGCCAGCAGCGCGGGACTAGCGCCAAACTACGAGCAGTACTTC,CASSAGLAPNYEQYF
TRBV20-1,TRBD2,TRBJ2-3,-,TGCAGTGCTAGAATACTAGCGGGGATCGAAGGGCGCACAGATACGCAGTATTTT,CSARILAGIEGRTDTQYF
TRBV5-6,TRBD1,TRBJ1-1,-,TGTGCCAGCAGCTTGGAGGACAGGTGGAACACTGAAGCTTTCTTT,CASSLEDRWNTEAFF
TRBV12-3/TRBV12-4,-,TRBJ1-2,-,TGTGCCAGCAGCCCGACAATTTCATGGGGTTCCTACACCTTC,CASSPTISWGSYTF
TRBV5-6,-,TRBJ1-6,-,TGTGCCAGCAGCTTAAACTTTAATTCACCCCTCCACTTT,CASSLNFNSPLHF
TRBV20-1,-,TRBJ2-7,few,TGCAGTGCTCCGGTCAGGGTCATCAACGAGCAGTACTTC,CSAPVRVINEQYF
TRBV7-6,TRBD2,TRBJ2-1,once,TGTGCCAGCAGCTTAGCGTCCGGGACTAGCGGGGGAAGCTCCTACAATGAGCAGTTCTTC,CASSLASGTSGGSSYNEQFF
TRBV29-1,TRBD2,TRBJ2-7,-,TGCAGCGTTGAGAGGCGGGGGGATCAGGGCGAGCAGTACTTC,CSVERRGDQGEQYF
TRBV29-1,TRBD2,TRBJ2-5,-,TGCAGCGCCGAACCGGGACTACAAGAGACCCAGTACTTC,CSAEPGLQETQYF
TRBV12-3/TRBV12-4,TRBD2,TRBJ2-3,-,TGTGCCAGCAGCCGAGCAGGGACTAGCGGGCTTACTACGCAGTATTTT,CASSRAGTSGLTTQYF
TRBV4-1,TRBD2,TRBJ2-5,-,TGCGCCAGCAGCCAAGAAACCGGGACTAGCGGGAACCTGAGAGAGACCCAGTACTTC,CASSQETGTSGNLRETQYF
TRBV11-1,TRBD2,TRBJ2-3,-,TGTGCCAGCACCCTAAGTAGCGGGAGGGATACGCAGTATTTT,CASTLSSGRDTQYF